This T cell receptor beta chain derives from a study of cytomegalovirus exposure and HLA in healthy donors. This CDR3 is 14 amino acids long. CDR1 is KGHSH, CDR2 LQKENI, per germline. V shed 0 bases and J shed 8 bases, with 10 bases lying between them. Both 60 Vbeta primers and 13 Jbeta primers went into the PCR. Profiled with immunoSEQ multiplex PCR; TCRdb holds only in-frame clones, not every one. The sample contains more than 95,000 clones, about 12% of which appear only once. Study-wide results and limits: What a later analysis reportedly showed was that an Asian-associated ancestry cluster had fewer N-insertions than the roughly 720-donor mean. Some V segments, TRBV6-2 and TRBV6-3 among them, were indistinguishable and were therefore excluded.

A remark on this clone: Its antigen is not known.

What was sequenced was PBMCs. This clonotype was sampled from a middle-aged man in good health and CMV-seropositive. This sequence joins TRBV18 and TRBJ1-4, with D hard to call. In DNA form, the CDR3 reads TGTGCCAGCTCACCACCGACCGCTAGAGAAAAACTGTTTTTT. It specifies CASSPPTAREKLFF.